The rows below give T cell receptor beta chains drawn from one sample of a study of tumor-infiltrating lymphocytes in primary liver carcinoma. TCRdb fed the multiplex PCR reads into MiXCR, producing one record per CDR3 protein. The repertoire holds some 100,000 distinct CDR3 sequences, with about 67% as singletons. Material: liver tumor tissue from sampling region 2. Receptors originate from a woman aged 55-70 years with primary liver carcinoma and hepatitis B virus infection. The CDR3 runs from the conserved cysteine through the conserved F or W. A D gene is named only where the DNA matches it firmly. The size entry is marked missing in some rows and otherwise reads once, few, many or a size class.

DNA: TGCAGTGCCCCACGAGGGATACAGCCGAACACTGAAGCTTTCTTT
CDR3: CSAPRGIQPNTEAFF
J: TRBJ1-1
V: TRBV20-1
D: .
size: .

DNA: TGTGCCAGCAGTGGTCCGAGACGGGGCCAAGAGACCCAGTACTTC
CDR3: CASSGPRRGQETQYF
J: TRBJ2-5
V: TRBV28
D: .
size: few

DNA: TGTGCCAGCGGCTTAAACTCGGGAGAATCGGATGGGCAGTTCTTC
CDR3: CASGLNSGESDGQFF
J: TRBJ2-1
V: TRBV11-2
D: .
size: .

DNA: TGTGCCAGCAGCTTAGCAACTAATAAAAAACTGTTTTTT
CDR3: CASSLATNKKLFF
J: TRBJ1-4
V: TRBV7-9
D: .
size: .

DNA: TGCAGTGCACCGGGACTCCTGGGGACAGATACGCAGTATTTT
CDR3: CSAPGLLGTDTQYF
J: TRBJ2-3
V: TRBV20-1
D: .
size: few

DNA: TGTGCCGGTAGCCCGGGAGGGGAAGGGCGTGAAAAACTGTTTTTT
CDR3: CAGSPGGEGREKLFF
J: TRBJ1-4
V: TRBV19
D: .
size: .

DNA: TGTGCCAACAGCTTGGCACCCAGAGTCACCGGGGAGCTGTTTTTT
CDR3: CANSLAPRVTGELFF
J: TRBJ2-2
V: TRBV5-6
D: .
size: .

DNA: TGTGCCAGCAGCGCGGGACCTAATGGGGAAAAACTGTTTTTT
CDR3: CASSAGPNGEKLFF
J: TRBJ1-4
V: TRBV5-6
D: .
size: many

DNA: TGTGCTAGCAGCTTATTCCTCTCGGGACAGGCTTCACCCCTCCACTTT
CDR3: CASSLFLSGQASPLHF
J: TRBJ1-6
V: TRBV11-2
D: TRBD1
size: .

DNA: TGCGCCAGCAGTGACCCCGAGACTGAAGCTTTCTTT
CDR3: CASSDPETEAFF
J: TRBJ1-1
V: TRBV10-1
D: .
size: many

DNA: TGCGCCAGCAGCCCTCTCTACTGGTTTGGGACGAATGAAAAACTGTTTTTT
CDR3: CASSPLYWFGTNEKLFF
J: TRBJ1-4
V: TRBV4-1
D: .
size: .

DNA: TGTGTCAGCAGCCTAACTAGCGGGAGCCAGCAGTACTTC
CDR3: CVSSLTSGSQQYF
J: TRBJ2-7
V: TRBV11-2
D: TRBD2
size: .

DNA: TGTGCCAGCAGCCGGAGACAGGGCAATCAGCCCCAGCATTTT
CDR3: CASSRRQGNQPQHF
J: TRBJ1-5
V: TRBV6-5
D: .
size: many

DNA: TGTGCCAGCAGCCAGCGGGGGAGCTCCTACCAGCAGTACTTC
CDR3: CASSQRGSSYQQYF
J: TRBJ2-7
V: TRBV4-2
D: TRBD2
size: many

DNA: TGTGCCAGCAGGTACTGGACATATAGTCAAGAGACCCAGTACTTC
CDR3: CASRYWTYSQETQYF
J: TRBJ2-5
V: TRBV6-1
D: .
size: .

DNA: TGTGCCAGCAGTTGGGACGGCACAGATATGCAGTATTTT
CDR3: CASSWDGTDMQYF
J: TRBJ2-3
V: TRBV28
D: .
size: .

DNA: TGTGCCAGCAGCATCGGACTAGGACGCACATATACACAGTATTTT
CDR3: CASSIGLGRTYTQYF
J: TRBJ2-3
V: TRBV11-2
D: TRBD2
size: once

DNA: TGCGCCAGTAGTCGGGCGGGGTCGTCCACCAGGAGGCTGTTTTTT
CDR3: CASSRAGSSTRRLFF
J: TRBJ2-2
V: TRBV4-1
D: .
size: .

DNA: TGTGCCGGGGAAGCGGGATCCCGAGAGACCCAGTACTTC
CDR3: CAGEAGSRETQYF
J: TRBJ2-5
V: TRBV7-9
D: TRBD2
size: .

DNA: TGTGCCAATTGGGCAGGGGATGGAGGCACGGAAGCTTTCTTT
CDR3: CANWAGDGGTEAFF
J: TRBJ1-1
V: TRBV28
D: .
size: once

DNA: TGTGCCTGCAGCACGACAGAGAACACGGAAGCTTTCTTT
CDR3: CACSTTENTEAFF
J: TRBJ1-1
V: TRBV12-3/TRBV12-4
D: .
size: .

DNA: TGTGCCAGCAGTCTAGAACTCCGGGACAGAACAGAGAGACTGTTTTTT
CDR3: CASSLELRDRTERLFF
J: TRBJ1-4
V: TRBV28
D: TRBD1
size: .

DNA: TGTGCCAGCCTTTTGGGACAGTATAATTCACCCCTCCACTTT
CDR3: CASLLGQYNSPLHF
J: TRBJ1-6
V: TRBV2
D: TRBD1
size: .

DNA: TGTGCCAGCAGTTTAGGCCGACAGAACTATGCCTTC
CDR3: CASSLGRQNYAF
J: TRBJ1-2
V: TRBV12-3/TRBV12-4
D: .
size: many

DNA: TGTGCCAGCAGTTTGGAGGGGGTCTGTGGGAGCTATACCTTC
CDR3: CASSLEGVCGSYTF
J: TRBJ1-2
V: TRBV6-5
D: .
size: .

DNA: TGTACCAGCAGCTCACGGCCGGACAGGGGAGTGTACTCTGGAAACACCATATATTTT
CDR3: CTSSSRPDRGVYSGNTIYF
J: TRBJ1-3
V: TRBV11-2
D: TRBD1
size: .

DNA: .
CDR3: CCVEDRGYGCTF
J: TRBJ1-2
V: TRBV29-1
D: .
size: .

DNA: TGTGCCAGCAGTGAGTTAGATAGCGGGAGAGGGGAAGAGACCCAGTACTTC
CDR3: CASSELDSGRGEETQYF
J: TRBJ2-5
V: TRBV6-1
D: TRBD2
size: .

DNA: TGTGCCAGCAGCGTAGGGACCCCGGACAGGGGATTTTCTGGAAACACCATATATTTT
CDR3: CASSVGTPDRGFSGNTIYF
J: TRBJ1-3
V: TRBV9
D: TRBD1
size: .

DNA: TGTGCCACCAGTGATAACAGGGTCTTGTACCAAGAGACCCAGTACTTC
CDR3: CATSDNRVLYQETQYF
J: TRBJ2-5
V: TRBV24-1
D: .
size: few

DNA: TGTGCCAACGGCTTAACGAAGGGGCCCTACGAGCAGTACTTC
CDR3: CANGLTKGPYEQYF
J: TRBJ2-7
V: TRBV11-3
D: .
size: .

DNA: TGCATCGTTGGAAGGGGGAGAGGGACAGATACGCAGTATTTT
CDR3: CIVGRGRGTDTQYF
J: TRBJ2-3
V: TRBV29-1
D: .
size: .

DNA: TGCAGCGTTCAACAGGGTCTGGCGAACACCGGGGAGCTGTTTTTT
CDR3: CSVQQGLANTGELFF
J: TRBJ2-2
V: TRBV29-1
D: .
size: .

DNA: TGTGCCAGCAGTCATGGACAGGAGAATTCACCCCTCCACTTT
CDR3: CASSHGQENSPLHF
J: TRBJ1-6
V: TRBV28
D: TRBD1
size: many

DNA: TGCACCAGCAATGAGGGACTAGCGGGAGGGGGCCAAGAGACCCAGTACTTC
CDR3: CTSNEGLAGGGQETQYF
J: TRBJ2-5
V: TRBV10-2
D: TRBD2
size: once

DNA: TGTGCCAGCAGCTTATCGGGGGACCACAATGAGCAGTTCTTC
CDR3: CASSLSGDHNEQFF
J: TRBJ2-1
V: TRBV7-3
D: .
size: .

DNA: TGTGCCTGGAGTTTCCCGACAGGGATTCCCTACGAGCAGTACTTC
CDR3: CAWSFPTGIPYEQYF
J: TRBJ2-7
V: TRBV30
D: TRBD1
size: many

DNA: TGTGCCAGCAGCTTAGAACAGGGTGTGAAGGAGACCCAGTACTTC
CDR3: CASSLEQGVKETQYF
J: TRBJ2-5
V: TRBV7-9
D: .
size: .

DNA: TGTGCCATCAATTCCCGACGGAGCGGGTACAATGAGCAGTTCTTC
CDR3: CAINSRRSGYNEQFF
J: TRBJ2-1
V: TRBV6-2/TRBV6-3
D: .
size: .

DNA: TGTGCTGGCAGCCAAGCTGCGGGACAGGCTAATTCACCCCTCCACTTT
CDR3: CAGSQAAGQANSPLHF
J: TRBJ1-6
V: TRBV4-2
D: TRBD1
size: .

DNA: TGTGCCAGCGGCCAAGTCCACACAGGGGAGCTGTTTTTT
CDR3: CASGQVHTGELFF
J: TRBJ2-2
V: TRBV14
D: .
size: .

DNA: TGTGCCAGCCTCTTAGCGAGAGCTGCATATACGCAGTATTTT
CDR3: CASLLARAAYTQYF
J: TRBJ2-3
V: TRBV6-2/TRBV6-3
D: .
size: .

DNA: TGTGTCAGCAGCCAAGATATGGCGGGAGAAGCAGATATGCATTATTTT
CDR3: CVSSQDMAGEADMHYF
J: TRBJ2-3
V: TRBV4-2
D: TRBD2
size: .

DNA: TGCAGCGTTGCCCGGGACTTCGCCGGGGAGCTGTTTTTT
CDR3: CSVARDFAGELFF
J: TRBJ2-2
V: TRBV29-1
D: .
size: many

DNA: TGTGCCAACAGCTTAGATAGACATACTACAGATAGGCAGTATTTT
CDR3: CANSLDRHTTDRQYF
J: TRBJ2-3
V: TRBV11-3
D: .
size: .

DNA: TGTGCCAGCAGTACAGGGGGTAGCACCGGGGAGCTGTTTTTT
CDR3: CASSTGGSTGELFF
J: TRBJ2-2
V: TRBV6-1
D: TRBD1
size: medium-sized

DNA: TGTGCCAGCAGCTTAGGGACAGTAGACAATGAGCAGTTCTTC
CDR3: CASSLGTVDNEQFF
J: TRBJ2-1
V: TRBV7-9
D: .
size: .

DNA: TGTGTCAGCACCGAGAGACAGGGGGAGTACGATACGCAGTATTTT
CDR3: CVSTERQGEYDTQYF
J: TRBJ2-3
V: TRBV12-3/TRBV12-4
D: TRBD1
size: once

DNA: TGTGCCAGCAGTTTTGTAGTGGGAGGGCGTGAGCAGTTCTTC
CDR3: CASSFVVGGREQFF
J: TRBJ2-1
V: TRBV6-1
D: TRBD2
size: .

DNA: TGTGCCAGCAGTTACTGGGGATCCTATTGCTACACCTTC
CDR3: CASSYWGSYCYTF
J: TRBJ1-2
V: TRBV6-5
D: .
size: .

DNA: TGTGCCAGCTGCCCTCGGCTGGCGGGAGGGCCTCGGATCAAAAACATTCAGTACTTC
CDR3: CASCPRLAGGPRIKNIQYF
J: TRBJ2-4
V: TRBV11-2
D: TRBD2
size: .

DNA: TGTGCCAGCAGTTACGCGGGATCCTATGGCTATACCTTC
CDR3: CASSYAGSYGYTF
J: TRBJ1-2
V: TRBV6-5
D: .
size: .

DNA: TGTGCCAGCAGGGCTGGACGATCTAACTATGGCTACACCTTC
CDR3: CASRAGRSNYGYTF
J: TRBJ1-2
V: TRBV28
D: .
size: few

DNA: TGCGCCAGCAGCCCTATGGGGGCTTACAATGAGCAGTTCTTC
CDR3: CASSPMGAYNEQFF
J: TRBJ2-1
V: TRBV5-1
D: .
size: many

DNA: TGTAGCGTTAGACAGGGGATCATGTACACTGAAGCTTTCTTT
CDR3: CSVRQGIMYTEAFF
J: TRBJ1-1
V: TRBV29-1
D: TRBD1
size: .